These T cell receptor beta chains were read from a single sample in a study of vaccination effects on CD4 cells after COVID-19. Antigens of these TCRs are unknown. Assay used: immunoSEQ multiplex PCR; TCRdb lists only in-frame clones, some missing. The sample lists around 40,000 clones, roughly two thirds occurring once. Sequenced here: CD4+ T cells from PBMCs cultured with a peptide pool, sampled before COVID-19 vaccination. These receptor sequences come from a human donor who had a prior SARS-CoV-2 infection. Each CDR3 is given with its conserved first and last residue. D genes are given only for firm matches. Size values are once, few and many counts, or a class for expanded clones, and some rows have none.

TRBJ1-3 | - | TRBV21-1 | - | CASSKLGFGSSGNTIYF | TGTGCCAGCAGCAAACTAGGGTTCGGGAGCTCTGGAAACACCATATATTTT
TRBJ2-5 | medium-sized | TRBV5-1 | TRBD2 | CASSLEGGETQYF | TGCGCCAGCAGCTTGGAGGGAGGGGAGACCCAGTACTTC
TRBJ1-4 | - | TRBV4-1 | - | CASSQGQVNEKLFF | TGCGCCAGCAGCCAAGGACAGGTTAATGAAAAACTGTTTTTT
TRBJ1-4 | - | TRBV4-2 | - | CASSQDGATNEKLFF | TGTGCCAGCAGCCAAGACGGTGCAACTAATGAAAAACTGTTTTTT
TRBJ2-4 | - | TRBV4-2 | - | CASSQDYQTSQNIQYF | TGTGCCAGCAGCCAAGATTACCAAACCAGCCAAAACATTCAGTACTTC
TRBJ2-7 | - | TRBV5-5 | TRBD2 | CASSFSWTSGYEQYF | TGTGCCAGCAGCTTTTCATGGACTAGCGGCTACGAGCAGTACTTC
TRBJ2-2 | few | TRBV21-1 | - | CASSNGHLASGGNTGELFF | TGTGCCAGCAGCAACGGACATTTGGCTAGCGGGGGGAACACCGGGGAGCTGTTTTTT
TRBJ2-7 | - | TRBV4-1 | TRBD2 | CASSPYLGGGSPDEQYF | TGCGCCAGCAGCCCCTATCTGGGTGGCGGGAGCCCGGACGAGCAGTACTTC
TRBJ2-3 | - | TRBV11-2 | - | CASSLAVYRGTDTQYF | TGTGCCAGCAGCTTAGCTGTCTACCGGGGCACAGATACGCAGTATTTT
TRBJ2-7 | - | TRBV7-2 | TRBD2 | CASSLRLAGGDEQYF | TGTGCCAGCAGCCTACGACTAGCGGGAGGGGACGAGCAGTACTTC
TRBJ2-6 | - | TRBV19 | TRBD1 | CASSIVTGAGANVLTF | TGTGCCAGTAGTATAGTCACAGGGGCTGGGGCCAACGTCCTGACTTTC
TRBJ1-1 | - | TRBV5-1 | - | CARKTAPMEAFF | TGCGCCAGGAAGACAGCCCCAATGGAAGCTTTCTTT
TRBJ2-3 | - | TRBV19 | TRBD2 | CASQPGLLTDTQYF | TGTGCCAGCCAACCGGGACTACTCACAGATACGCAGTATTTT
TRBJ2-3 | - | TRBV5-1 | - | CASSFVSGTPDTQYF | TGCGCCAGCAGCTTTGTCTCCGGAACCCCAGATACGCAGTATTTT
TRBJ2-2 | - | TRBV9 | TRBD2 | CASRTSGGAWGTGELFF | TGTGCCAGCAGGACTAGCGGGGGGGCGTGGGGCACCGGGGAGCTGTTTTTT
TRBJ2-4 | - | TRBV11-3 | - | CASSFNSGNIQYF | TGTGCCAGCAGCTTTAATTCGGGGAACATTCAGTACTTC
TRBJ2-7 | - | TRBV19 | TRBD1 | CASSWTGLTYEQYF | TGTGCCAGTAGTTGGACAGGGTTAACCTACGAGCAGTACTTC
TRBJ2-3 | once | TRBV5-4 | TRBD2 | CASSASGSTDTQYF | TGTGCCAGCAGCGCTAGCGGCTCCACAGATACGCAGTATTTT
TRBJ1-1 | - | TRBV7-2 | - | CASSFGSRDTEAFF | TGTGCCAGCAGCTTTGGGAGCAGGGATACTGAAGCTTTCTTT
TRBJ2-7 | - | TRBV7-2 | TRBD2 | CASRNLLAEAFYEQYF | TGTGCCAGCAGAAACCTACTAGCGGAAGCGTTCTACGAGCAGTACTTC
TRBJ2-7 | - | TRBV4-1 | - | CASSQVSLLVGAHEQYF | TGCGCCAGCAGCCAAGTTTCTCTTTTGGTGGGAGCCCACGAGCAGTACTTC
TRBJ1-5 | few | TRBV6-2/TRBV6-3 | - | CASSYLLAQPQHF | TGTGCCAGCAGTTACCTTTTAGCCCAGCCCCAGCATTTT
TRBJ2-7 | - | TRBV7-2 | TRBD1 | CASSHSSRDRRSFRGEQYF | TGTGCCAGCAGCCACTCATCCAGGGACAGGCGTTCCTTTCGGGGCGAGCAGTACTTC
TRBJ2-7 | - | TRBV9 | TRBD1 | CASSVGQGAYEQYF | TGTGCCAGCAGCGTTGGCCAGGGGGCCTACGAGCAGTACTTC
TRBJ2-2 | - | TRBV5-1 | - | CASSLQGVITGELFF | TGCGCCAGCAGCTTACAGGGAGTAATAACCGGGGAGCTGTTTTTT
TRBJ1-5 | - | TRBV6-1 | TRBD1 | CASSEGPGQGNQPQHF | TGTGCCAGCAGTGAAGGCCCGGGACAGGGCAATCAGCCCCAGCATTTT
TRBJ1-3 | - | TRBV23-1 | - | CASSLRGRGNTIYF | TGCGCCAGCAGTCTCCGGGGGCGAGGAAACACCATATATTTT
TRBJ2-7 | - | TRBV9 | TRBD2 | CASSVGVSGEYSYEQYF | TGTGCCAGCAGCGTAGGCGTTAGCGGGGAATACTCCTACGAGCAGTACTTC
TRBJ2-1 | - | TRBV7-2 | - | CASSRTGSSYNEQFF | TGTGCCAGCAGTCGTACCGGGAGCTCCTACAATGAGCAGTTCTTC
TRBJ2-3 | - | TRBV24-1 | TRBD2 | CATSDSGLAGGQDTQYF | TGTGCCACCAGTGATAGTGGACTAGCGGGGGGCCAGGATACGCAGTATTTT
TRBJ1-2 | - | TRBV5-1 | - | CASGVNYGYTF | TGCGCCTCGGGGGTAAACTATGGCTACACCTTC
TRBJ1-1 | few | TRBV5-1 | - | CASSLDTSNTEAFF | TGCGCCAGCAGCTTGGACACTTCGAACACTGAAGCTTTCTTT
TRBJ2-5 | - | TRBV11-1 | - | CASSPSWGQETQYF | TGTGCCAGCAGCCCCAGCTGGGGACAAGAGACCCAGTACTTC
TRBJ2-7 | - | TRBV27 | TRBD2 | CASSLSRTSGGFEQYF | TGTGCCAGCAGTTTATCCCGGACTAGCGGGGGGTTCGAGCAGTACTTC
TRBJ2-7 | once | TRBV5-1 | TRBD2 | CASSLVTSGSYEQYF | TGCGCCAGCAGCTTGGTGACTAGCGGCTCCTACGAGCAGTACTTC
TRBJ1-2 | - | TRBV24-1 | - | CASAPGSGFGYTF | TGTGCCTCCGCCCCGGGGTCGGGGTTCGGCTACACCTTC
TRBJ2-1 | few | TRBV11-2 | - | CASRKGGNSYNEQFF | TGTGCCAGCAGGAAAGGGGGAAACTCCTACAATGAGCAGTTCTTC
TRBJ2-3 | - | TRBV7-2 | TRBD2 | CASSSRLAGLTQYF | TGTGCCAGCAGCTCTAGACTAGCGGGGCTTACGCAGTATTTT
TRBJ2-3 | - | TRBV7-3 | - | CASSHDRNTDTQYF | TGTGCCAGCAGCCACGACAGGAACACAGATACGCAGTATTTT
TRBJ2-6 | - | TRBV7-2 | - | CASSLRFGQGLSGANVLTF | TGTGCCAGCAGCTTACGCTTCGGCCAGGGACTCTCTGGGGCCAACGTCCTGACTTTC
TRBJ2-7 | - | TRBV7-9 | TRBD2 | CASSLDDLSGRRYEQYF | TGTGCCAGCAGCCTCGACGATCTGAGCGGGAGAAGATACGAGCAGTACTTC
TRBJ2-1 | - | TRBV11-3 | TRBD2 | CASSRGTTSGQYNEQFF | TGTGCCAGCAGCAGGGGGACGACTAGCGGACAATACAATGAGCAGTTCTTC
TRBJ1-1 | - | TRBV11-3 | - | CASSLDSPGSGTEAFF | TGTGCCAGCAGCTTAGATTCCCCAGGGTCTGGGACTGAAGCTTTCTTT
TRBJ1-2 | - | TRBV28 | TRBD1 | CASSRQGNWGYTF | TGTGCCAGCAGTAGACAGGGGAATTGGGGCTACACCTTC
TRBJ2-2 | - | TRBV6-5 | TRBD1 | CASSVWTGGTGELFF | TGTGCCAGCAGCGTTTGGACAGGGGGCACCGGGGAGCTGTTTTTT
TRBJ1-5 | once | TRBV19 | - | CASSIRAGNQPQHF | TGTGCCAGTAGTATCAGGGCGGGGAATCAGCCCCAGCATTTT
TRBJ1-2 | - | TRBV5-1 | - | CASSNFQGPLYGYTF | TGCGCCAGCAGCAATTTCCAGGGGCCCCTCTATGGCTACACCTTC
TRBJ2-2 | - | TRBV19 | - | CASSIAQNTGELFF | TGTGCCAGTAGTATCGCACAAAACACCGGGGAGCTGTTTTTT
TRBJ2-7 | - | TRBV6-5 | TRBD2 | CASILWGRVVEQYF | TGTGCCAGCATCCTCTGGGGGAGGGTGGTCGAGCAGTACTTC
TRBJ2-7 | - | TRBV5-4 | - | CASSFGGGDYEQYF | TGTGCCAGCAGCTTTGGCGGAGGGGACTACGAGCAGTACTTC
TRBJ1-1 | few | TRBV4-1 | - | CASSPLGKGAEAFF | TGCGCCAGCAGCCCCCTGGGAAAGGGCGCGGAAGCTTTCTTT
TRBJ1-1 | once | TRBV9 | - | CASSVDWANTEAFF | TGTGCCAGCAGCGTAGACTGGGCCAACACTGAAGCTTTCTTT
TRBJ2-2 | - | TRBV20-1 | - | CSAQNTGELFF | TGCAGTGCTCAGAACACCGGGGAGCTGTTTTTT
TRBJ2-7 | once | TRBV10-3 | TRBD2 | CASHPRGGAAYEQYF | TGTGCCAGTCACCCCCGGGGGGGGGCCGCCTACGAGCAGTACTTC